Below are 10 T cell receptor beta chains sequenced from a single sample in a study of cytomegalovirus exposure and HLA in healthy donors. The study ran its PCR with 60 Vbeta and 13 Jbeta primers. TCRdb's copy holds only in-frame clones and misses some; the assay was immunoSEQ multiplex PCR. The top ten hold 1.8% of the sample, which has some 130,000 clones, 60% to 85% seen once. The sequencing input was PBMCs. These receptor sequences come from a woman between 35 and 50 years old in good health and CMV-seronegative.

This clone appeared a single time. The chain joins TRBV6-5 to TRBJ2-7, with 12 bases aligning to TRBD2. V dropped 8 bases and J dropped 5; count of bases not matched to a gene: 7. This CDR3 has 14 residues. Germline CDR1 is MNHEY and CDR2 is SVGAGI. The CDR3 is CASRLAGGPDEQYF. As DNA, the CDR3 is TGTGCCAGCCGCCTAGCGGGGGGGCCCGACGAGCAGTACTTC.

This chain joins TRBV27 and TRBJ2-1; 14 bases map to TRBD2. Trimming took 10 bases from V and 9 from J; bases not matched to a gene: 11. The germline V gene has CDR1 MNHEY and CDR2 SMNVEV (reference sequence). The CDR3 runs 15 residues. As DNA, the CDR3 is TGTGCCACCGCCCCCGGACTAGCGGGAGGCCCTGAGCAGTTCTTC. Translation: CATAPGLAGGPEQFF.

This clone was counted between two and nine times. The CDR3 DNA reads TGTGCCAGCAGTCCCCGTCCGGGGGGATACAATGAGCAGTTCTTC. This gives the protein CASSPRPGGYNEQFF. The chain employs TRBV27 and TRBJ2-1; 7 bases align to TRBD2. The V gene's germline CDR1 is MNHEY and CDR2 SMNVEV (reference sequence). With 5 bases clipped from V and 4 bases from J, the junction kept 8 bases outside the gene matches. CDR3 size: 15 residues.

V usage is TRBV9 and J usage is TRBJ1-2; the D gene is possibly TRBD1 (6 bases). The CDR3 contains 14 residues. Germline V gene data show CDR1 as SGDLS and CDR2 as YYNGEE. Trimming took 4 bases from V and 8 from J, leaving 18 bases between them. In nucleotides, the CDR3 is TGTGCCAGCAGCCCTAACAGGGCCGAAGGGGGCTACACCTTC. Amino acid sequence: CASSPNRAEGGYTF.

Written as DNA, the CDR3 is TGTGCCAGCAGCTGGGGGGGGGAGAACACTGAAGCTTTCTTT. Its protein product is CASSWGGENTEAFF. V and J are TRBV6-5 and TRBJ1-1, with TRBD1 as a possible D gene (5 bases). V lost 6 bases and J lost 1, with 12 bases in between. The CDR3 is 14 amino acids. Germline CDR1 is MNHEY and CDR2 is SVGAGI.

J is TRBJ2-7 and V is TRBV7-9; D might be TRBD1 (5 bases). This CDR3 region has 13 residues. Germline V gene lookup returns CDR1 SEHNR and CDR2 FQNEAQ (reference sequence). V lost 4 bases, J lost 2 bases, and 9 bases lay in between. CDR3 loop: CASSSQTAYEQYF. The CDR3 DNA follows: TGTGCCAGCAGCTCCCAGACAGCCTACGAGCAGTACTTC.

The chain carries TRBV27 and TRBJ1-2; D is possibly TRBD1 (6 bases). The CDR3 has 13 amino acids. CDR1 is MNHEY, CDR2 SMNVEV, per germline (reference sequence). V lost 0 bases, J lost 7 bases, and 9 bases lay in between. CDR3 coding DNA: TGTGCCAGCAGTTTATCGGGGGCGGGTGGCTACACCTTC. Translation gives CASSLSGAGGYTF.

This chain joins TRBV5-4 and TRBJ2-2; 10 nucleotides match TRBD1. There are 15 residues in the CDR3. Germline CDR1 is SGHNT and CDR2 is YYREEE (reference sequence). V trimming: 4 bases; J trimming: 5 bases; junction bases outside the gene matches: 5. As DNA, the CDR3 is TGTGCCAGCAGCGTGGACAGGGGGGAAACCGGGGAGCTGTTTTTT. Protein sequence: CASSVDRGETGELFF.

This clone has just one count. CDR3 nucleotides: TGTGCCAGCAGCCCATTTGTCACCGGGGAGCTGTTTTTT. It specifies CASSPFVTGELFF. The V and J genes are TRBV7-3 and TRBJ2-2, with D uncertain. In germline, CDR1 is SGHTA, CDR2 FQGTGA. CDR3 length equals 13 residues. V was shortened by 5 bases and J by 4 bases, with 8 bases between the two germline ends.

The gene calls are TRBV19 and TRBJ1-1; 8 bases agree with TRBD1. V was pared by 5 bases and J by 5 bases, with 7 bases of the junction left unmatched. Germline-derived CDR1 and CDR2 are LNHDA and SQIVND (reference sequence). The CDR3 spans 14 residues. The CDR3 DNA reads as TGTGCCAGTAGTGCAGGGGGCGCGGGGACTGAAGCTTTCTTT. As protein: CASSAGGAGTEAFF.